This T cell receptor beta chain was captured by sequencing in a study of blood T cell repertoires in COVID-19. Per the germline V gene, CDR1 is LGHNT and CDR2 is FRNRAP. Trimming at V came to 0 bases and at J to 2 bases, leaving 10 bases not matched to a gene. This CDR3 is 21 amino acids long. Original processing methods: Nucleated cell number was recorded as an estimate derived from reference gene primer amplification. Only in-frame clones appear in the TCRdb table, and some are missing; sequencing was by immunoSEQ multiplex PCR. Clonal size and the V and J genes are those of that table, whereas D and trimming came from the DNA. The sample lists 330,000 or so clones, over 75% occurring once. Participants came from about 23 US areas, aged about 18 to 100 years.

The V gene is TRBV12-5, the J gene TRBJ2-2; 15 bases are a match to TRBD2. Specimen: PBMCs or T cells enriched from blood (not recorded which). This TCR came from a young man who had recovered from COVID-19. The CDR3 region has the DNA TGTGCTAGTGGTTTGGTATCCCCCGGACTAGCGGGGGGGCATAACACCGGGGAGCTGTTTTTT. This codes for CASGLVSPGLAGGHNTGELFF.